Presented here are 18 T cell receptor beta chains from one specimen sequenced in a study of blood T cell repertoires in COVID-19. The repertoire was sequenced with immunoSEQ multiplex PCR; TCRdb's copy has only in-frame clones and lacks some. The sample consists of around 330,000 clones, approximately 88% of them appearing once. The material sequenced was peripheral blood. These receptors all come from a woman aged 25 to 39 with COVID-19, enrolled during active disease.

As concerns this clone: Other DNA sequences in this sample translate to the same CDR3. The V and J genes are TRBV12-3 or TRBV12-4 and TRBJ1-1, with D possibly matching TRBD1 (6 bases). The CDR3 is 13 residues long. V was cut by 3 bases and J by 2 bases, with 7 bases left in between. The CDR3 region is CASSLDSNTEAFF. The CDR3 DNA sequence: TGTGCCAGCAGTTTGGACAGTAACACTGAAGCTTTCTTT.

CDR3: CASSLEGTGVQPQHF. Written as DNA, the CDR3 is TGTGCCAGCAGCTTAGAGGGGACAGGGGTCCAGCCCCAGCATTTT. V gene TRBV7-8 combines with J gene TRBJ1-5; 10 bases map to TRBD1. Germline V lookup: CDR1 SGHVS, CDR2 FQNEAQ. The V and J ends lost 1 base and 7 bases, in that order; junction bases with no gene match: 4. The length of the CDR3 is 15 residues.

This chain joins TRBV21-1 and TRBJ2-1; the table's D call TRBD2 went unverified against the DNA. TRBV21-1 is a documented pseudogene. The CDR3 loop spans 16 amino acids. The CDR3 here is CASSTPHGSRWNEQFF. CDR3 nucleotides: TGTGCCAGCAGCACCCCCCACGGGTCTCGTTGGAATGAGCAGTTCTTC.

The sample holds one count of this clone. At one of its ends the junction is not consistent with the germline gene, which may arise from a read error. The chain combines TRBV7-2 with TRBJ2-7, with 8 bases identical to TRBD1. Per germline, CDR1 SGHTA and CDR2 FQGNSA. The CDR3 has 14 amino acids. The CDR3, as DNA: TGTGCCAGCAACTTAGGGACAGGCTCCTACGAGCAGTACTTC. It encodes CASNLGTGSYEQYF.

This clone appeared a few times. The V and J genes are TRBV10-3 and TRBJ1-2; D remains unclear. CDR1 and CDR2 (germline): ENHRY, SYGVKD. This CDR3 has 14 residues. V was trimmed by 2 bases and J by 2 bases, leaving 9 bases between them. In DNA form, the CDR3 reads TGTGCCATCAGTGAGGGCCCAACAAACTATGGCTACACCTTC. Its protein product is CAISEGPTNYGYTF.

This chain uses TRBV7-9 with TRBJ1-1, with a tentative D call TRBD1 (6 bases). Germline lookup yields CDR1 SEHNR and CDR2 FQNEAQ (reference sequence). V shed 6 bases and J shed 2 bases, with 13 bases lying between them. CDR3 size: 14 residues. The CDR3 spells CASRETGYNTEAFF. The CDR3 DNA reads TGTGCCAGCAGGGAAACAGGGTATAACACTGAAGCTTTCTTT. The whole variable domain, filled in from reference TRBV7-9 and TRBJ1-1, reads DTGVSQNPRHKITKRGQNVTFRCDPISEHNRLYWYRQTLGQGPEFLTYFQNEAQLEKSRLLSDRFSAERPKGSFSTLEIQRTEQGDSAMYLCASRETGYNTEAFFGQGTRLTVV.

The rearrangement uses TRBV5-4 and TRBJ2-1; 10 bases align to TRBD2. Germline lookup yields CDR1 SGHNT and CDR2 YYREEE (reference sequence). Trimming cost V 0 bases and J 10 bases; bases outside gene matches: 7. CDR3 length: 15 amino acids. The CDR3 DNA follows: TGTGCCAGCAGCTTGGGGCTAGCGGGGGCCGGGGAGCAGTTCTTC. Protein product: CASSLGLAGAGEQFF.

For this clone: The same CDR3 is also encoded by other DNA sequences in this sample. The rearrangement links TRBV5-6 to TRBJ1-1; TRBD1 matches at 7 bases. This CDR3 is built from 14 residues. V shed 4 bases, J shed 1 base, and the junction held 4 bases outside the gene matches. The germline V gene has CDR1 SGHDT and CDR2 YYEEEE. The CDR3 is CASSRDRANTEAFF. The DNA of the CDR3 is TGTGCCAGCAGCCGAGACAGGGCGAACACTGAAGCTTTCTTT.

The chain has TRBV7-9 and TRBJ1-4, with D perhaps TRBD1 (6 bases). Germline CDR1 reads SEHNR; CDR2 reads FQNEAQ (reference sequence). Trimming left V 3 bases short and J 7 bases short, with 15 bases between. The CDR3 totals 15 residues. CDR3 nucleotide sequence: TGTGCCAGCAGCTTGGGTAACAGGGAGGGTGAAAAACTGTTTTTT. Residues: CASSLGNREGEKLFF.

The chain couples TRBV11-1 to TRBJ2-2; 8 nucleotides line up with TRBD2. This CDR3 has 14 residues. Per germline, CDR1 SGHAT and CDR2 FQDESV (reference sequence). The V gene end was trimmed by 5 bases and the J gene end by 1 base; junction bases not matched to a gene: 0. The CDR3, as DNA: TGTGCCAGCAGCCGGGGGGGGAACACCGGGGAGCTGTTTTTT. Its protein product is CASSRGGNTGELFF.

The chain carries TRBV5-1 and TRBJ1-3, with no clear D. Per the germline V gene, CDR1 is SGHRS and CDR2 is YFSETQ. With 4 bases removed from V and 0 bases from J, the gap between germline ends came to 14 bases. This CDR3 comprises 16 residues. CDR3 region: CASSLGGRGSGNTIYF. For the CDR3, the DNA is TGCGCCAGCAGCCTCGGCGGACGGGGCTCTGGAAACACCATATATTTT.

The gene calls are TRBV19 and TRBJ1-4; TRBD1 matches 7 bases. Germline V gene data show CDR1 as LNHDA and CDR2 as SQIVND (reference sequence). V dropped 4 bases and J dropped 6; count of bases not matched to a gene: 5. The CDR3 runs to 14 residues. The CDR3 bases are TGTGCCAGTAGTAACAGGGGATTACATGAAAAACTGTTTTTT. This translates into CASSNRGLHEKLFF.

The rearrangement links TRBV5-1 to TRBJ2-6, with D tentatively TRBD1 (5 bases). This CDR3 comprises 17 residues. CDR1 is SGHRS, CDR2 YFSETQ, per germline. V shed 1 base and J shed 1 base, with 12 bases lying between them. The CDR3 nucleotides are TGCGCCAGCAGCTTGATGTCAGGGCAGTCTGGGGCCAACGTCCTGACTTTC. Encoded protein: CASSLMSGQSGANVLTF.

The V and J genes are TRBV19 and TRBJ1-1, with 10 positions matching TRBD1. The CDR3 length is 14 residues. Germline CDR1 and CDR2: LNHDA and SQIVND (reference sequence). The J segment lost 6 bases and the V segment lost 6 bases, leaving 7 bases of the junction unmatched. The CDR3 is CASRTGGVRAEAFF. The CDR3 DNA reads as TGTGCCAGTAGGACAGGGGGCGTGAGGGCTGAAGCTTTCTTT.

V and J are TRBV14 and TRBJ2-2; TRBD2 agrees at 11 bases. The V and J ends lost 4 bases and 3 bases, in that order; junction bases with no gene match: 4. The CDR3 consists of 16 residues. The germline V gene has CDR1 SGHDN and CDR2 FVKESK. CDR3 coding DNA: TGTGCCAGCAGCCCGTCTAGCGGGGGGTACACCGGGGAGCTGTTTTTT. Its protein is CASSPSSGGYTGELFF.

This clone appeared once. The chain uses TRBV7-2 and TRBJ1-5; D not certain. The germline gives CDR1 SGHTA, CDR2 FQGNSA. The CDR3 is made up of 17 amino acids. V lost 1 base and J lost 0, with 13 bases in between. This CDR3 is CASSLGGDGNSNQPQHF. In DNA, the CDR3 is TGTGCCAGCAGCTTAGGTGGTGACGGGAATAGCAATCAGCCCCAGCATTTT.

The chain recombines TRBV7-8 with TRBJ1-3, with D perhaps TRBD1 (6 bases). The germline V and J ends were trimmed by 5 bases and 3 bases, with 17 bases remaining between them. CDR3 length equals 16 residues. Germline V CDR1 and CDR2: SGHVS, FQNEAQ. CDR3 region: CASSRPNTGIGNTIYF. CDR3 DNA sequence: TGTGCCAGCAGCCGACCAAACACAGGGATTGGAAACACCATATATTTT. The whole variable domain, filled in from reference TRBV7-8 and TRBJ1-3, reads GAGVSQSPRYKVAKRGQDVALRCDPISGHVSLFWYQQALGQGPEFLTYFQNEAQLDKSGLPSDRFFAERPEGSVSTLKIQRTQQEDSAVYLCASSRPNTGIGNTIYFGEGSWLTVV.

This clone was seen more than once but under ten times. This sequence joins TRBV7-2 and TRBJ2-2, with a tentative D call TRBD2 (5 bases). Germline-derived CDR1 and CDR2 are SGHTA and FQGNSA. The CDR3 has 13 amino acids. Trimming left V 4 bases short and J 7 bases short, with 10 bases between. CDR3 coding DNA: TGTGCCAGCAGCTCTTACGGGGTCGGGGAGCTGTTTTTT. This sequence encodes CASSSYGVGELFF.